This TCR beta chain was captured in a study of cytomegalovirus exposure and HLA in healthy donors. Use of 60 Vbeta and 13 Jbeta primers characterized the PCR. Method: immunoSEQ multiplex PCR; TCRdb's copy keeps in-frame clones and lacks some. The table has some 190,000 clones, about 85% seen once. Germline lookup yields CDR1 LNHDA and CDR2 SQIVND (reference sequence). This CDR3 spans 13 amino acids. V was pared by 11 bases and J by 7 bases, with 20 bases between. Sequencing input: PBMCs. The origin of this receptor is a boy younger than 10 in good health and CMV-seronegative. This chain uses TRBV19 with TRBJ2-5; possibly TRBD1 for D (5 bases). In nucleotides, the CDR3 is TGTGCCGAGTATGAGCCAGGGTTCTCGACCCAGTACTTC. Protein: CAEYEPGFSTQYF.